This T cell receptor (beta chain) is drawn from a study of neurological immune-mediated disorders (dated by TCRdb to the late 2010s). Background for the entire study: Using UMI-based sequencing, the study compared peripheral blood TCR-beta repertoires from patients with HTLV-I-associated myelopathy (HAM/TSP), patients with multiple sclerosis, and healthy controls. The cohort comprised some 71 subjects: 15 or so HAM/TSP patients, approximately 34 multiple sclerosis patients and around 20 healthy controls. The 95 to 110 TCR-beta libraries covered PBMC samples along with longitudinal samples, technical triplicates, and paired sorted CD4+ and CD8+ T-cell subsets.

cDNA synthesis used template-switch 5'RACE with a primer carrying a 10-nucleotide random unique molecular identifier tagging each TCR transcript. Each sequencing run produced over 190 million TCR-beta sequences covering 15-18 subjects. Total RNA was extracted with the RNeasy kit. The KAPA Real-time Library Amplification kit was used to amplify TCR-beta VDJ regions with primers for the TCR constant region and the 5'RACE anchor. Sample indexes and Illumina adaptors were added in a first PCR, after which library yield was increased in a second PCR. After Ampure bead purification, the roughly 650 bp TCR product was size-selected on a 2% E-gel SizeSelection system. Before pooling, library quality was assessed on a Bioanalyzer, concentration was determined with Qubit, and library quantification was performed with the Kapa Library Quantification kit. Paired-end 2 x 150 bp sequencing of the libraries was performed on an Illumina HiSeq 2500. To increase sequence diversity, about 23-32% phiX was spiked into each library pool. The authors' pipeline ran thus. Quality-filtered reads were processed with the UMI-based MiGEC pipeline, and over 85% of raw TCR sequences were removed by the MiGEC pipeline during error correction. IMGT germline references were used for alignment of VDJ genes, and clonotypes were defined by a unique CDR3 amino acid sequence together with V-J genes. VDJtools evaluated clonal expansion, Shannon diversity and CDR3 relatedness (CalcPairwiseDistances, ClusterSamples); CLCbio workbench built phylogenetic trees. Clones with at least 8 unique UMIs were defined as expanded, with this threshold being based on coefficient-of-variation modelling across technical triplicates. The public reads were reanalyzed by TCRdb: fastp trimming at Q25, MiXCR alignment, in-frame beta chains only. Here each entry gathers all rows of one CDR3 protein and keeps the most common genes and DNA. V and J calls and clone size were set by TCRdb, not the authors. Counted in this sample were tens of thousands of distinct CDR3 sequences; less than 15% of them appeared once. Around 13% of the sample rests with the top ten.

According to the germline V gene (reference sequence), CDR1 reads DFQATT and CDR2 reads SNEGSKA. The junction shows trimming of 0 bases on V and 2 bases on J, plus 14 bases between the germline ends. From its cysteine to its phenylalanine, the CDR3 spans 15 amino acids. The read is trimmed to its CDR3 DNA, 45 bases read in frame from base 1. What the authors observed across the whole study: TCR clonal expansion was highest in HAM/TSP patients and lowest in MS patients, with MS patients falling below even healthy controls. Across subjects, expanded clones never shared an identical CDR3 amino acid sequence, which suggests that the TCR-beta repertoires in every group were private.

Libraries from unsorted PBMCs were made from 2 million PBMCs kept in RNAlater at -80 degrees C until RNA extraction. Peripheral blood underwent Ficoll-Hypaque density gradient centrifugation to isolate PBMCs, which were then cryopreserved in liquid nitrogen. This clonotype was counted many times. Its specific antigen is unknown. No base quality information exists; no much larger clone differs at one position. This sequence uses TRBV20-1 and TRBJ2-7, with the D gene too uncertain to name. The clonotype comes from an older woman with HTLV-1-associated myelopathy (HAM/TSP). The specimen sequenced was PBMCs. The DNA sequence is given as TGCAGTGCTAGAGATACGGCTATCCTACCCTACGAGCAGTACTTC. Translated, this gives CSARDTAILPYEQYF.